This T cell receptor beta chain was sequenced for a study of PD-1 blockade in classical Hodgkin lymphoma. Following autologous stem cell transplantation, relapse occurred in every patient, and exposure to brentuximab vedotin varied. This CDR3 spans 16 amino acids. The V gene end was trimmed by 1 base and the J gene end by 6 bases; junction bases not matched to a gene: 7. Germline loops: CDR1 SGHRS, CDR2 YFSETQ. The protocol was immunoSEQ multiplex PCR, while the TCRdb copy is restricted to in-frame clones and leaves out a portion. The repertoire holds 70,000 to 80,000 clones, with more than 85% as singletons.

This chain joins TRBV5-1 and TRBJ2-2; the match to TRBD1 covers 9 bases. The sample consisted of peripheral blood mononuclear cells (PBMCs), taken at baseline. This clonotype was obtained from a human donor with classical Hodgkin lymphoma. The CDR3 sequence: CASSLLGQGGSGELFF. The DNA for the CDR3 is TGCGCCAGCAGCTTGTTGGGACAGGGTGGTTCCGGGGAGCTGTTTTTT.